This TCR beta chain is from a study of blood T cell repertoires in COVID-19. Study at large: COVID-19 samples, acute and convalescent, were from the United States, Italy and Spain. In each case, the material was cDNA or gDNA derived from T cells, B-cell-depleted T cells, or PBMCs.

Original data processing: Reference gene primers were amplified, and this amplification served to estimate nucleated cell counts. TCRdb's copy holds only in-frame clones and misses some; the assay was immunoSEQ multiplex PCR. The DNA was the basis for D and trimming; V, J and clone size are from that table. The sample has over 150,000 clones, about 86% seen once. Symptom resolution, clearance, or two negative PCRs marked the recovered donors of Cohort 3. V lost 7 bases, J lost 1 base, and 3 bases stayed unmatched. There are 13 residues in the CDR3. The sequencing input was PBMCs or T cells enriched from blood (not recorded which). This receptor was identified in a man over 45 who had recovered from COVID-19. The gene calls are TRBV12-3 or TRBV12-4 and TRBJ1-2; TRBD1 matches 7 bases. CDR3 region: CASTDRDNYGYTF. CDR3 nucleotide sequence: TGTGCCAGCACCGACAGGGATAACTATGGCTACACCTTC.